Listed below are T cell receptor beta chains from one sample, sequenced in a study of breast tumors, draining lymph nodes, adjacent tissues. TCRdb reprocessed the multiplex PCR reads with MiXCR, giving one entry per CDR3 protein. The sample records under 150,000 distinct CDR3 sequences, 20% to 25% being singletons. The sequenced sample consisted of axillary lymph node tissue. The receptor set was obtained from a female donor with breast cancer. Some clones in this sample may be carry-over from other donors' samples. CDR3s include the opening cysteine and the closing phenylalanine or tryptophan. Each record gives: CDR3 DNA, CDR3 protein, D gene, V gene, clone size, CDR3 length, J gene. A D gene is named only where the DNA matches it firmly. Clone size is not always given. Where it is, it says once, few, many or a class for expanded clones.

TGTGCCAGCAGTGAAGAGGCTAGCGGGAAAAATGAGCAGTTCTTC	CASSEEASGKNEQFF	TRBD2	TRBV2	many	15	TRBJ2-1
TGTGCCAGCTCACCGGGCGGGAGCGGTAAGGAGACCCAGTCCTTC	CASSPGGSGKETQSF	TRBD2	TRBV18	NA	15	TRBJ2-5
TGTGCCAGCAGCCGCCGGGAGCAGTTCTTC	CASSRREQFF	NA	TRBV11-2	many	10	TRBJ2-1
TGTGCCTGGAGTGTAGCTACAGGGCGTACGCAGTATTTT	CAWSVATGRTQYF	NA	TRBV30	many	13	TRBJ2-3
TGTGCCAGCAGCCGGTTCGACGCGGACATAATATGGCCCCAGCATTTT	CASSRFDADIIWPQHF	NA	TRBV7-4	many	16	TRBJ1-5
TGTGCCAGCAGTGTAGCCGGACAGGACAACACCATATATTTT	CASSVAGQDNTIYF	TRBD1	TRBV6-1	many	14	TRBJ1-3
TGCAGTGCTAGTCTCGCTGACGAGCAGTACTTC	CSASLADEQYF	NA	TRBV20-1	many	11	TRBJ2-7
TGTGCCAGCAGCTTATTGGCTAGCGGAGGAACCACCGGGGAGCTGTTTTTT	CASSLLASGGTTGELFF	TRBD2	TRBV11-2	few	17	TRBJ2-2
TGCAGTGCTAGAGTCCCAGACGAGCAGTTCTTC	CSARVPDEQFF	NA	TRBV20-1	many	11	TRBJ2-1
TGCAGTGCTAGACTGGGACCCGTAAATTCACCCCTCCACTTT	CSARLGPVNSPLHF	NA	TRBV20-1	many	14	TRBJ1-6
TGCAGTGCTAGAGCGCTAGCGGAGCGGGAAAACATTCAGTACTTC	CSARALAERENIQYF	TRBD2	TRBV20-1	few	15	TRBJ2-4
TGCAGCGTTGTCTCCGGGACAGGGGATGAAAAACTGTTTTTT	CSVVSGTGDEKLFF	TRBD1	TRBV29-1	many	14	TRBJ1-4
TGTGCCAGCAGCTCTACAGGGAACGAGCAGTACTTC	CASSSTGNEQYF	NA	TRBV7-6	many	12	TRBJ2-7
TGCGCCAGCAGCTTGGGCGTCGGGGTGTACGAGCAGTACTTC	CASSLGVGVYEQYF	NA	TRBV5-1	many	14	TRBJ2-7
TGTGCCAGCAGCGTAGCGGGAGCACCCTACAATGAGCAGTTCTTC	CASSVAGAPYNEQFF	NA	TRBV9	many	15	TRBJ2-1
TGTGCCAGCAGTTCCCCTCTACAGGGGGACTATGGCTACACCTTC	CASSSPLQGDYGYTF	TRBD1	TRBV27	many	15	TRBJ1-2
TGCAGTGCTAGAGATGGGACAGGGTATCAGCCCCAGCATTTT	CSARDGTGYQPQHF	TRBD1	TRBV20-1	many	14	TRBJ1-5
TGTGCCAGCAGCAGGGGACTAGCGGAGGTATCCGCAGATACGCAGTATTTT	CASSRGLAEVSADTQYF	TRBD2	TRBV5-8	many	17	TRBJ2-3
TGTGCCAGCAGTTTAGGGGGGAGGGCCCGCGAGCAGTACTTC	CASSLGGRAREQYF	TRBD2	TRBV28	many	14	TRBJ2-7
TGTGCCAGCAGCTTAGAGGGCCTAGCGGGAGGGCCGAACGAGCAGTACTTC	CASSLEGLAGGPNEQYF	TRBD2	TRBV11-3	many	17	TRBJ2-7
TGTGCCAGCACCACACGGGGAGAATCCTATAATTCACCCCTCCACTTT	CASTTRGESYNSPLHF	NA	TRBV28	few	16	TRBJ1-6
TGTGCCAGTAGTACGGATCGTGAGACCCAGTACTTC	CASSTDRETQYF	NA	TRBV19	many	12	TRBJ2-5
TGTGCCAGCAGCACCTTAGGACTCCTCAATGAGCAGTTCTTC	CASSTLGLLNEQFF	NA	TRBV7-2	many	14	TRBJ2-1
TGTGCCAGTAGTATCCGGCCCTCCTCCGAGCAGTACTTC	CASSIRPSSEQYF	NA	TRBV19	many	13	TRBJ2-7
TGTGCCATCAGTGAGTTCCGGGACGGCGAAGAAGCTTTCTTT	CAISEFRDGEEAFF	NA	TRBV10-3	NA	14	TRBJ1-1
TGTGCCAGCAGCTTGATGCAGGGGGCCATCTACGAGCAGTACTTC	CASSLMQGAIYEQYF	TRBD1	TRBV5-6	many	15	TRBJ2-7
TGTGCCAGCAGCTTAGGTCATGGGCGGGGGACGCAGTATTTT	CASSLGHGRGTQYF	TRBD2	TRBV7-9	many	14	TRBJ2-3
TGTGCCAGCAGCGTAGATGGGGGGGACGAGCAGTACTTC	CASSVDGGDEQYF	TRBD2	TRBV9	many	13	TRBJ2-7
TGTGCCAGCAGTGAAGCACTAGCGGGACAAGAGACCCAGTACTTC	CASSEALAGQETQYF	TRBD2	TRBV6-1	NA	15	TRBJ2-5
TGTGCCAGCAGCCCGCCCTTAACTACTGCAACTAATGAAAAACTGTTTTTT	CASSPPLTTATNEKLFF	NA	TRBV6-6	many	17	TRBJ1-4
TGCAGCGTTGAAGAAAGTTCCGGCAGGGAATACGAGCAGTACTTC	CSVEESSGREYEQYF	NA	TRBV29-1	many	15	TRBJ2-7
TGCAGTGCTAGGGAGAGTCCCTACAGGGGGGAGCTGTTTTTT	CSARESPYRGELFF	NA	TRBV20-1	many	14	TRBJ2-2
TGCAGTGCTACCCCAGAGTATGGCTACACCTTC	CSATPEYGYTF	NA	TRBV20-1	many	11	TRBJ1-2
TGTGCCAGCAAGCGGGAGAGCCACAATGAGCAGTTCTTC	CASKRESHNEQFF	TRBD2	TRBV2	many	13	TRBJ2-1
TGCGCCAGCAGCCGATCGGCGCAGGCGAGGGATACGCAGTATTTT	CASSRSAQARDTQYF	NA	TRBV4-1	many	15	TRBJ2-3
TGTGCCTGGAGTGAGGGACGGATTAATGAAAAACTGTTTTTT	CAWSEGRINEKLFF	NA	TRBV30	many	14	TRBJ1-4
TGCGCCAGCAGCCAGGGGGGGGGCCTCTATTCACCCCTCCACTTT	CASSQGGGLYSPLHF	NA	TRBV4-1	many	15	TRBJ1-6
TGCAGTGCTAGAGATCATCGCAGCTACGAGCAGTACTTC	CSARDHRSYEQYF	NA	TRBV20-1	many	13	TRBJ2-7
TGTGCCAGCAGCCTTTGGACTAGCGTCGAAGAGACCCAGTACTTC	CASSLWTSVEETQYF	TRBD2	TRBV7-9	many	15	TRBJ2-5
TGTGCCAGCAGACGCCGGGACAGTACAAACTACGAGCAGTACTTC	CASRRRDSTNYEQYF	TRBD1	TRBV28	few	15	TRBJ2-7
TGTGCCAGCAGTGGGACTAGCGCATTCAATGAGCAGTTCTTC	CASSGTSAFNEQFF	TRBD2	TRBV2	many	14	TRBJ2-1
TGCGCCAGCAGTGAGTCGAGGCTGTACAATGAGCAGTTCTTC	CASSESRLYNEQFF	NA	TRBV10-1	many	14	TRBJ2-1
TGCAGCGTTGAATTAGCATCTCCCCATGAGCAGTTCTTC	CSVELASPHEQFF	NA	TRBV29-1	many	13	TRBJ2-1
TGCAGTGCTAGCCAACCGGGACTAGGTTACGAGCAGTTCTTC	CSASQPGLGYEQFF	TRBD2	TRBV20-1	many	14	TRBJ2-1
TGTGCCAGTAGTTTCGACCGAGATCAGCCCCAGCATTTT	CASSFDRDQPQHF	NA	TRBV19	many	13	TRBJ1-5
TGTGCCAGCAGCTTAGGCAGTGGGGGAGGTAGTAGGGAGCAGTTCTTC	CASSLGSGGGSREQFF	NA	TRBV11-2	NA	16	TRBJ2-1
TGTGCCAGCTCCGGCTATCCGGCATTTCATAAGGGGCGGCGAGACACCATATATTTT	CASSGYPAFHKGRRDTIYF	NA	TRBV25-1	many	19	TRBJ1-3
TGCAGTGCCGCTGGTGGGGGACAGGTCTTCAATCGGCCCCGGCATTTT	CSAAGGGQVFNRPRHF	TRBD1	TRBV20-1	NA	16	TRBJ1-5
TGTGCCTGGAGTGGCGGCCAACCCGCCGGCGAGCAGTACTTC	CAWSGGQPAGEQYF	NA	TRBV30	many	14	TRBJ2-7
TGTGCCAGCAGCCAGCTATCCCACGAGCAGTACTTC	CASSQLSHEQYF	NA	TRBV3-1	many	12	TRBJ2-7
TGTGCCAGCAGCCTATCGACAGGGTGGAATGAGCAGTTCTTC	CASSLSTGWNEQFF	TRBD1	TRBV3-1	many	14	TRBJ2-1
TGTGCCAGTAGTGCGGGGGGCGTCGGCTATGGCTACACCTTC	CASSAGGVGYGYTF	NA	TRBV19	few	14	TRBJ1-2
TGCAGCGCCCAAACGGGGGCAGATCAAGAGACCCAGTACTTC	CSAQTGADQETQYF	NA	TRBV29-1	few	14	TRBJ2-5
TGTGCCTGGAGCCTAACCCAGGGCTACGAGCAGTACTTC	CAWSLTQGYEQYF	NA	TRBV30	many	13	TRBJ2-7
TGTGCCACCAGCAGAGTGGCAGAGGTACAAGAGACCCAGTACTTC	CATSRVAEVQETQYF	NA	TRBV15	many	15	TRBJ2-5
TGTGTCGGCAGCTTAATCCCGAACCAAGAGACCCAGTACTTC	CVGSLIPNQETQYF	NA	TRBV7-9	NA	14	TRBJ2-5
TGTGCCAGCAGCCAATCCCCAACTAATGAAGAACTGTTTTTT	CASSQSPTNEELFF	NA	TRBV16	once	14	TRBJ1-4
TGTGCCAGCAGTTTCAGACTAGCGGGTACTGGCAGGGGGGAGACCCAGTACTTC	CASSFRLAGTGRGETQYF	TRBD2	TRBV28	few	18	TRBJ2-5